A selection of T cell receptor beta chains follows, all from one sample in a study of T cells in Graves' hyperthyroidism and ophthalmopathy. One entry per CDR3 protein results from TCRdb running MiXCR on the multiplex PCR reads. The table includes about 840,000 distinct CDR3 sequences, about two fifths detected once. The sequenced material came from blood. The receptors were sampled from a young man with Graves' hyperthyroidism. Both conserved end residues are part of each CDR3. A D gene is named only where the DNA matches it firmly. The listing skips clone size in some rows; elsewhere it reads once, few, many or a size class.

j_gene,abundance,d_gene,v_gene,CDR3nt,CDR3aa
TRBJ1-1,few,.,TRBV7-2,TGTGCCAGCAGCTTCGGACAGTCGGGGACTGAAGCTTTCTTT,CASSFGQSGTEAFF
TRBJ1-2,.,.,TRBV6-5,TGTGCCAGCAGTTACTCGGGGGGTTGGAATGGCTACACCTTC,CASSYSGGWNGYTF
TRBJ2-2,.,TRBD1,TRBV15,TGTGCCACTGCGGGACAGGGCAGCACCGGGGAGCTGTTTTTT,CATAGQGSTGELFF
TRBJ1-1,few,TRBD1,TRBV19,TGTGCCAGTAGTCCGCGCAACGAGGACAGGGAGATCACTGAAGCTTTCTTT,CASSPRNEDREITEAFF
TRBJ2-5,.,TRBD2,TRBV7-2,TGTGCCAGCAGCCAATTACTAGCGGGGGGGCGAGAGACCCAGTACTTC,CASSQLLAGGRETQYF
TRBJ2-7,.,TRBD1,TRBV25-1,TGTGCTAGACAGGGTCCGTTTGCCTTC,CARQGPFAF
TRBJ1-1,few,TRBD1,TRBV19,TGTGCCAGTACCGTAGACAGGGGTAATGAAGCTTTCTTT,CASTVDRGNEAFF
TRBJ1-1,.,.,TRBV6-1,TGTGCCAGCAGCAGACCGGACGGTGAAGCTTTCTTT,CASSRPDGEAFF
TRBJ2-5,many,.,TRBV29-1,TGCAGCGTTGAACAGGGGACCGCGGAGACCCAGTACTTC,CSVEQGTAETQYF
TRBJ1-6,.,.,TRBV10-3,TGTGCCATCAGTGACATCGATAATTCACCCCTCCACTTT,CAISDIDNSPLHF
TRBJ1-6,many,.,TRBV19,TGTGCCAGTAGTACTTCACCCTATTCACCCCTCCACTTT,CASSTSPYSPLHF
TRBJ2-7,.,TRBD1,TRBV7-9,TGTGCCAGCACCCTAGATGGTACAGGGGGAGACGAGCAGTACTTC,CASTLDGTGGDEQYF
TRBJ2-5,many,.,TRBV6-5,TGTGCCAGCAGTTACTCGATAGGTAGCGGAGATCGAGAGACCCAGTACTTC,CASSYSIGSGDRETQYF
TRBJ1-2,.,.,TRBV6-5,TGTGCCAGCAGCCAAGATGGTGCGGGGGCCTCGGGTGGCTACACCTTC,CASSQDGAGASGGYTF
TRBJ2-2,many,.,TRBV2,TGTGCCAGCAAGCTCAGGGAAACCGGGGAGCTGTTTTTT,CASKLRETGELFF
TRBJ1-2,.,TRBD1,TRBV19,TGTGCCAGTAGACCAGGGGGGCTCGACGGCTACACCTTC,CASRPGGLDGYTF
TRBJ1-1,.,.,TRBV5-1,TGCGCCAGCAGCCGGAGATTTCCGAACACTGAAGCTTTCTTT,CASSRRFPNTEAFF
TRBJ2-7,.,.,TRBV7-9,TGTGCCAGCAGCTTAGACGAGCAGCCTCTTTGGGAGCAGTACTTC,CASSLDEQPLWEQYF
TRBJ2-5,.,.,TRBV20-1,TGCATGTTCGTCCCCCACCAGGGGATCCAAGAGACCCAGTACTTC,CMFVPHQGIQETQYF
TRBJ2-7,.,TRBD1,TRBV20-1,TGCAGTGCCTTCCGGGACAGGGTGACCTACGAGCAGTACTTC,CSAFRDRVTYEQYF
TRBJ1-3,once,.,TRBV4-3,TGCGCCAGCAGCCAAGATTGGGAGGGGTCTGGAAACACCATATATTTT,CASSQDWEGSGNTIYF
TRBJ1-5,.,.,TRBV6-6,TGTGCCAGCAGTTACGGGCAGGGAGGGAGTCAGCCCCAGCATTTT,CASSYGQGGSQPQHF
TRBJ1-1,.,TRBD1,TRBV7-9,TGTGCCAGCAGCTCCCACAGGGGAGTTGTAACTGAAGCTTTCTTT,CASSSHRGVVTEAFF
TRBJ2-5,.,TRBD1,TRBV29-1,TGCAGCGCTCCCCCTGGGACAGGGAGAGAAGAGACCCAGTACTTC,CSAPPGTGREETQYF
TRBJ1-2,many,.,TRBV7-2,TGTGCCAGCAGTTGGGCCCGGGATGGCTACACCTTC,CASSWARDGYTF
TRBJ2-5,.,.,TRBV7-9,TGTGCCAGCAGCCCCGGGGCAGTGCAAGAGACCCAGTACTTC,CASSPGAVQETQYF
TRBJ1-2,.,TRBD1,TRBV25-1,TGTGCCAGCAGTCCCCCGGGGGACAGGGAAAATAGCTACACCTTC,CASSPPGDRENSYTF
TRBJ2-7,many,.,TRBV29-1,TGCAGCGTTGAACGGCTGTCTGACGAGCAGTACTTC,CSVERLSDEQYF